This T cell receptor beta chain came from a study of cytomegalovirus exposure and HLA in healthy donors. Study findings and constraints: The authors listed 164 TCR beta chains as cytomegalovirus-associated. The Asian-associated ancestry cluster reportedly had fewer N-insertions than the roughly 670-donor mean in a later analysis. Prior analysis indicated that the majority of TCR beta V segments exhibited productivity approximately 87% or approximately 30% of the time.

The PCR used 60 Vbeta and 13 Jbeta primers. TCRdb's copy holds only in-frame clones and misses some; the assay was immunoSEQ multiplex PCR. The sample carries around 72,000 clones, around 78% recorded once. Germline V gene sequence: CDR1 MDHEN, CDR2 SYDVKM. J was trimmed by 9 bases and V by 7 bases; bases with no gene match: 16. CDR3 size: 15 residues. A remark on this clone: Its antigen is unidentified.

The clonotype originates from a man between 50 and 59 years old in good health and CMV-seronegative. Material: PBMCs. The gene calls are TRBV28 and TRBJ1-2; TRBD1 agrees at 8 bases. CDR3 residues: CASKIRDRHTNSYTF. The DNA of the CDR3 is TGTGCCAGCAAGATCCGGGACAGGCATACCAATAGCTACACCTTC.